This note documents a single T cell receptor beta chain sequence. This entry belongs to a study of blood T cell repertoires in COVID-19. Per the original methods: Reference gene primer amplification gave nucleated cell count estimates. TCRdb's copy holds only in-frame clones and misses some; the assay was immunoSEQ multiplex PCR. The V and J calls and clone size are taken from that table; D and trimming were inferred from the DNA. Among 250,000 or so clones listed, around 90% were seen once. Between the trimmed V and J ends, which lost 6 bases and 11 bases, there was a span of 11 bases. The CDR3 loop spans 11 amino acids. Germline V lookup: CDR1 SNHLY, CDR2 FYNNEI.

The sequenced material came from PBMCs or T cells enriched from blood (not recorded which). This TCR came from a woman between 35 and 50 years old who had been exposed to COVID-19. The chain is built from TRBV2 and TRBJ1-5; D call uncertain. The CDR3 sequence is CASRGSSAQHF. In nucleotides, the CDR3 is TGTGCCAGCAGGGGGAGTTCGGCCCAGCATTTT.